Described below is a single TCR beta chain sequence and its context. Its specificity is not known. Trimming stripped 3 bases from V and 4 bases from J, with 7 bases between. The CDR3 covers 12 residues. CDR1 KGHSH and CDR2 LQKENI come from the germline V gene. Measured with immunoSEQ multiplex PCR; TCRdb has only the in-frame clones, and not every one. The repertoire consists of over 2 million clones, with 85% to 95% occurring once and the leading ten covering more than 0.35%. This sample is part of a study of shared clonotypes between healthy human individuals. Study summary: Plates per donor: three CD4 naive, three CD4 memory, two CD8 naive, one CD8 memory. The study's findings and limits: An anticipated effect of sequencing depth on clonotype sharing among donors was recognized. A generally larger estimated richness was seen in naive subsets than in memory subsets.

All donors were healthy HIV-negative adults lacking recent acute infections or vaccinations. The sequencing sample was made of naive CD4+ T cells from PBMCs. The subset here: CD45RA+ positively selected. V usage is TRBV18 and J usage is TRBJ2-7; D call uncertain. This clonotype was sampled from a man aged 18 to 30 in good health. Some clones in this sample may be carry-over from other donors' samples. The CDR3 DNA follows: TGTGCCAGCTCACCCCAGGTGTACGAGCAGTACTTC. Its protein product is CASSPQVYEQYF.